This entry lists 3 T cell receptor beta chains sequenced from one sample in a study of T cells in Graves' hyperthyroidism and ophthalmopathy. RNA transcripts served as the template for amplifying TCR beta CDR3 regions. HTBI primers were the set used in a first-round RT-PCR of the TCR CDR3. One entry per CDR3 protein, called by TCRdb with MiXCR from the multiplex PCR reads. The table has fewer than 750,000 distinct CDR3 sequences, roughly 14% seen once. The sequencing sample was made of blood. The receptors here all came from a woman aged 45-65 years with Graves' ophthalmopathy.

Many counts were recorded for this clonotype. The chain links TRBV18 to TRBJ2-7; D is ambiguous. Germline loops: CDR1 KGHSH, CDR2 LQKENI. The CDR3 runs 17 residues. V was trimmed by 6 bases and J by 3 bases, leaving 24 bases between them. The CDR3: CASSLTTGVGFGYEQYF. CDR3 nucleotide sequence: TGTGCCAGCTCCCTTACGACTGGGGTAGGTTTCGGCTACGAGCAGTACTTC. Complete variable domain (other parts from reference TRBV18 and TRBJ2-7): NAGVMQNPRHLVRRRGQEARLRCSPMKGHSHVYWYRQLPEEGLKFMVYLQKENIIDESGMPKERFSAEFPKEGPSILRIQQVVRGDSAAYFCASSLTTGVGFGYEQYFGPGTRLTVT.

As for this clonotype: A read error may explain this, as a much larger clone is one base away. The genes are TRBV29-1 and TRBJ2-3; no firm D call. The CDR3 contains 15 residues. CDR1 is SQVTM, CDR2 ANQGSEA, per germline. CDR3 nucleotide sequence: TGCAGCGTTGCCGACCAAAATCTCAACACAGATACGCAGTTTTTT. Its protein is CSVADQNLNTDTQFF.

This clonotype occurred many times. The V gene is TRBV7-2, the J gene TRBJ1-2, with D perhaps matching TRBD1 (6 bases). Trimming cost V 6 bases and J 2 bases, with 10 bases left between them. The CDR3 sequence is 13 residues long. The germline CDR1 and CDR2 sequences are SGHTA and FQGNSA. The CDR3 loop is CASSPDRNYGYTF. CDR3 nucleotides: TGTGCCAGCAGTCCTGACAGGAACTATGGCTACACCTTC.